The 32 T cell receptor beta chains below all came from one sample that was sequenced in a study of persistence of HIV-infected CD4 T cells. Overlapping HIV-1 Gag 15-mer peptides at approximately 0.96 ug per peptide per mL were used. CD40L/CD69 double-negative CD45RO-high memory CD4+ T cells were collected. Antigen specificity for these receptors is unknown. This was the immunoSEQ version 4 assay in survey mode. Clones were sequenced by immunoSEQ multiplex PCR, and TCRdb holds only the in-frame ones, with some missing. The sample shows about 36,000 clones, more than 75% of them seen only once. The source material was cultured CD4+ T cells from PBMCs, sampled from a patient who received antiretroviral therapy. Source of these receptors: an adult with HIV. The donor label of this sample is uncertain.

This chain connects TRBV7-2 to TRBJ1-5, with 8 bases fitting TRBD1. Losses at the gene ends were 5 bases for V and 6 bases for J; bases not matched to a gene: 12. CDR3 length: 16 residues. Germline loops: CDR1 SGHTA, CDR2 FQGNSA. The CDR3 DNA sequence: TGTGCCAGCAGCCCTTGGACAGGGATAGTCGCTCAGCCCCAGCATTTT. It encodes CASSPWTGIVAQPQHF.

V gene TRBV5-4 combines with J gene TRBJ2-5, with D perhaps being TRBD1 or TRBD2 (7 bases each). The germline V and J ends were trimmed by 10 bases and 1 base, with 17 bases remaining between them. The CDR3 runs to 14 residues. Germline V gives CDR1 SGHNT, CDR2 YYREEE (reference sequence). As DNA, the CDR3 is TGTGCCGCGGGGGATCAGGGGGGCCAAGAGACCCAGTACTTC. It translates to CAAGDQGGQETQYF.

The chain recombines TRBV2 with TRBJ2-4; D may be TRBD2 (7 bases). The CDR3 covers 13 residues. V was trimmed by 6 bases and J by 11 bases, leaving 17 bases between them. From germline, CDR1 is SNHLY and CDR2 FYNNEI. CDR3 in amino acids: CASSPGTGGVQYF. CDR3 sequence (DNA): TGTGCCAGCAGCCCTGGGACGGGGGGCGTTCAGTACTTC.

The chain joins TRBV9 to TRBJ1-6; weak D call: TRBD1 (5 bases). The germline V gene encodes CDR1 SGDLS and CDR2 YYNGEE. V was cut by 0 bases and J by 0 bases, with 10 bases left in between. This CDR3 has 17 amino acids. This chain's CDR3 is CASSVGGRSSYNSPLHF. CDR3 sequence (DNA): TGTGCCAGCAGCGTAGGGGGCAGGAGCTCCTATAATTCACCCCTCCACTTT.

This rearrangement joins TRBV6-5 to TRBJ1-4, with D perhaps matching TRBD1 (5 bases). The germline V and J ends were trimmed by 8 bases and 4 bases, with 17 bases remaining between them. This CDR3 comprises 15 residues. The germline gives CDR1 MNHEY, CDR2 SVGAGI. The chain's CDR3 is CASGSGGIGNEKLFF. The CDR3 nucleotides are TGTGCCAGCGGATCGGGGGGGATCGGTAATGAAAAACTGTTTTTT.

This rearrangement joins TRBV15 to TRBJ2-6; D is undetermined. Germline lookup yields CDR1 LNHNV and CDR2 YYDKDF (reference sequence). Between the trimmed V and J ends, which lost 6 bases and 0 bases, there was a span of 9 bases. The CDR3 has 15 amino acids. CDR3 amino acids: CATRQSSSGANVLTF. CDR3 DNA sequence: TGTGCCACCAGACAGTCCAGCTCTGGGGCCAACGTCCTGACTTTC.

The CDR3 coding sequence is TGTGCCAGCAGGAAACAGGACGAGCAGTACTTC. The encoded protein is CASRKQDEQYF. The chain couples TRBV6-6 to TRBJ2-7, with a tentative D call TRBD1 (5 bases). The CDR3 has 11 residues. From germline, CDR1 is MNHNY and CDR2 SVGAGI (reference sequence). Trimming left V 6 bases short and J 5 bases short, with 8 bases between.

The chain has TRBV7-3 and TRBJ2-3; D may be TRBD1 or TRBD2 (5 bases each). Trimming shortened V by 2 bases and J by 4 bases, and 13 bases separated the two germline ends. Germline assignment: CDR1 SGHTA and CDR2 FQGTGA. The CDR3 totals 15 residues. CDR3 nucleotide sequence: TGTGCCAGCAGCTTAGGGGGACCGAAGGCAGATACGCAGTATTTT. Amino acid sequence: CASSLGGPKADTQYF.

The J gene is TRBJ1-2, the V gene TRBV19, with TRBD1 identical over 7 bases. There are 14 residues in the CDR3. The ends lost 3 bases at V and 6 bases at J; junction bases unmatched: 7. Germline V gene lookup returns CDR1 LNHDA and CDR2 SQIVND (reference sequence). The CDR3 spells CASSIPQGQHGYTF. CDR3 DNA sequence: TGTGCCAGTAGTATTCCTCAGGGACAGCATGGCTACACCTTC.

This clone was recorded only once. The chain is built from TRBV28 and TRBJ1-4; 7 bases are a match to TRBD1. Losses at the gene ends were 4 bases for V and 4 bases for J; bases not matched to a gene: 3. The CDR3 consists of 14 residues. Germline assignment: CDR1 MDHEN and CDR2 SYDVKM. The CDR3 DNA reads TGTGCCAGCAGTTCGACAGGGATTAATGAAAAACTGTTTTTT. Amino acids: CASSSTGINEKLFF.

V and J are TRBV10-3 and TRBJ1-5, with TRBD1 matching over 8 bases. The V gene's germline CDR1 is ENHRY and CDR2 SYGVKD. The CDR3 is 15 amino acids. V was pared by 0 bases and J by 3 bases, with 1 base of the junction left unmatched. The CDR3, as DNA: TGTGCCATCAGTGAGTCGGGACAGGACAATCAGCCCCAGCATTTT. Its protein is CAISESGQDNQPQHF.

This chain links TRBV3-1 (or the pseudogene TRBV3-2) with TRBJ1-2; weak D call: TRBD1 (5 bases). The CDR3 extends over 14 amino acids. Germline V gene lookup returns CDR1 LGHDT and CDR2 YNNKEL (reference sequence). The germline V and J ends were trimmed by 4 bases and 4 bases, with 13 bases remaining between them. The CDR3 nucleotides are TGTGCCAGCAGCCCTGGGCCCGGGGGCTATGGCTACACCTTC. Translation: CASSPGPGGYGYTF.

This clone was seen only a few times. The J gene is TRBJ1-1, the V gene TRBV12-5; D call uncertain. CDR3 length: 12 residues. Germline CDR1 reads LGHNT; CDR2 reads FRNRAP. The germline V and J ends were trimmed by 6 bases and 4 bases, with 9 bases remaining between them. The CDR3 nucleotides read TGTGCTAGTGGCTTCTTGGGCACTGAAGCTTTCTTT. This gives the protein CASGFLGTEAFF.

The CDR3 is CASSQRSGDQPQHF. The CDR3 region has the DNA TGTGCCAGCAGCCAAAGGTCAGGGGATCAGCCCCAGCATTTT. The chain uses TRBV3-1 (or the pseudogene TRBV3-2) and TRBJ1-5, with a possible D match to TRBD1 (6 bases). Germline CDR1 LGHDT, CDR2 YNNKEL (reference sequence). The CDR3 contains 14 residues. V gave up 2 bases and J gave up 5 bases, with 10 bases separating them.

The J gene is TRBJ1-4, the V gene TRBV2, with D hard to call. V lost 2 bases, J lost 0 bases, and 13 bases lay in between. This CDR3 contains 17 residues. Germline assignment: CDR1 SNHLY and CDR2 FYNNEI. The CDR3 reads CASSEFGEVATNEKLFF. CDR3 nucleotides: TGTGCCAGCAGTGAATTTGGAGAAGTTGCAACTAATGAAAAACTGTTTTTT.

This chain uses TRBV6-5 with TRBJ2-7; D is tentatively TRBD1 or TRBD2 (5 bases each). CDR1 and CDR2 (germline): MNHEY, SVGAGI. The CDR3 is 15 amino acids. Between the trimmed V and J ends, which lost 10 bases and 0 bases, there was a span of 19 bases. CDR3 nucleotides: TGTGCCACCAACCCAGCCGAGGGGAGCTCCTACGAGCAGTACTTC. Translating it yields CATNPAEGSSYEQYF.

J is TRBJ2-7 and V is TRBV5-1, with D perhaps TRBD1 (6 bases). This CDR3 is 15 amino acids long. Germline V CDR1 and CDR2: SGHRS, YFSETQ. V was shortened by 0 bases and J by 0 bases, with 10 bases between the two germline ends. CDR3 DNA: TGCGCCAGCAGCTTGGCCAGGGGCTACTCCTACGAGCAGTACTTC. Protein product: CASSLARGYSYEQYF.

This chain links TRBV7-2 with TRBJ2-1; 8 bases match TRBD2. Germline CDR1 reads SGHTA; CDR2 reads FQGNSA. The CDR3 extends over 15 amino acids. V was clipped by 3 bases and J by 3 bases; unmatched bases: 4. The DNA of the CDR3 is TGTGCCAGCAGCTTGGAGCGGGGGCACTACAATGAGCAGTTCTTC. Protein product: CASSLERGHYNEQFF.

V gene TRBV30 combines with J gene TRBJ2-7; tentatively, D is TRBD2 (6 bases). Per the germline V gene, CDR1 is GTSNPN and CDR2 is SVGIG (reference sequence). The CDR3 contains 13 residues. V lost 2 bases and J 3 bases, leaving 11 bases between the germline ends. CDR3 bases: TGTGCCTGGAGTAATCTCGGGGGCTACGAGCAGTACTTC. It yields the protein CAWSNLGGYEQYF. Full variable domain (outside the CDR3, taken from reference TRBV30 and TRBJ2-7): SQTIHQWPATLVQPVGSPLSLECTVEGTSNPNLYWYRQAAGRGLQLLFYSVGIGQISSEVPQNLSASRPQDRQFILSSKKLLLSDSGFYLCAWSNLGGYEQYFGPGTRLTVT.

This clone has a single count. V and J are TRBV29-1 and TRBJ2-3; D not certain. Germline V gives CDR1 SQVTM, CDR2 ANQGSEA. This CDR3 contains 11 residues. V lost 5 bases to trimming and J lost 0 bases, with 3 bases between them. The CDR3 loop reads CSVRSTDTQYF. The CDR3 coding sequence is TGCAGCGTTCGGAGCACAGATACGCAGTATTTT.

This CDR3 is CASSFATGTGQPQHF. Here the CDR3 DNA reads TGTGCCAGCAGCTTTGCGACAGGGACGGGACAGCCCCAGCATTTT. This chain uses TRBV7-8 with TRBJ1-5, with 7 bases identical to TRBD1. Germline V gene sequence: CDR1 SGHVS, CDR2 FQNEAQ. The CDR3 spans 15 residues. Trimming took 3 bases from V and 7 from J; bases not matched to a gene: 9.

This chain joins TRBV5-1 and TRBJ2-1, with 8 bases fitting TRBD2. V shed 4 bases and J 6 bases; nucleotides not matched to a gene: 9. CDR1 and CDR2 (germline): SGHRS, YFSETQ. The CDR3 consists of 15 residues. CDR3 bases: TGCGCCAGCAGCCCGGGAGGTAGCGGGGCCAATGAGCAGTTCTTC. It yields the protein CASSPGGSGANEQFF.

This clone was found a few times. V and J are TRBV6-1 and TRBJ2-7, with TRBD1 matching 8 bases. The CDR3 runs 15 residues. Germline V gene lookup returns CDR1 MNHNS and CDR2 SASEGT. The V segment lost 1 base and the J segment 2 bases; nucleotides outside the gene matches: 4. Here the CDR3 DNA reads TGTGCCAGCAGTGAAGTGGGACAGGTCACCTACGAGCAGTACTTC. Translating it yields CASSEVGQVTYEQYF.

The chain combines TRBV7-8 with TRBJ1-1; maybe TRBD1 (6 bases). The CDR3 length is 16 residues. With 2 bases removed from V and 0 bases from J, the gap between germline ends came to 13 bases. The germline CDR1 and CDR2 sequences are SGHVS and FQNEAQ. CDR3 protein: CASSLPGDRLNTEAFF. The CDR3, as DNA: TGTGCCAGCAGCTTACCCGGCGACAGGCTGAACACTGAAGCTTTCTTT.

The gene calls are TRBV7-3 and TRBJ1-6; TRBD1 agrees at 8 bases. Germline trimming cut 1 base from V and 6 bases from J; bases unmatched to any gene: 2. The CDR3 runs to 15 residues. The germline gives CDR1 SGHTA, CDR2 FQGTGA. The CDR3 DNA follows: TGTGCCAGCAGCTTAAGGGGACAGGTTAATTCACCCCTCCACTTT. As protein: CASSLRGQVNSPLHF.

CDR3: CASRRPGGRASSGANVLTF. CDR3 sequence (DNA): TGTGCCAGCAGGAGGCCGGGGGGACGGGCGAGCTCTGGGGCCAACGTCCTGACTTTC. V is TRBV28 and J is TRBJ2-6, with 7 bases matching TRBD2. The junction had 14 bases not matched to a gene; V was cut back by 6 bases and J by 0 bases. This CDR3 spans 19 amino acids. Looked up from germline, CDR1 is MDHEN and CDR2 is SYDVKM.

The chain couples TRBV5-1 to TRBJ2-7; 11 positions match TRBD1. This CDR3 has 15 residues. V lost 0 bases to trimming and J lost 6 bases; unmatched junction nucleotides: 5. The germline V gene encodes CDR1 SGHRS and CDR2 YFSETQ. The CDR3 spells CASSLVGTGGSEQYF. In nucleotides, the CDR3 is TGCGCCAGCAGCTTGGTGGGGACAGGGGGAAGCGAGCAGTACTTC.

V and J are TRBV5-5 and TRBJ2-2; 9 bases are a match to TRBD1. Looked up from germline, CDR1 is SGHKS and CDR2 is YYEKEE (reference sequence). V lost 1 base to trimming and J lost 7 bases; unmatched junction nucleotides: 14. The CDR3 contains 18 residues. The CDR3 region is CASSLRRPGQGQFGELFF. CDR3 DNA: TGTGCCAGCAGCTTGAGACGTCCGGGACAGGGTCAATTCGGGGAGCTGTTTTTT.

This sequence joins TRBV9 and TRBJ2-2, with TRBD1 as a possible D gene (7 bases). CDR1 and CDR2 (germline): SGDLS, YYNGEE. Deletions cut 0 bases from V and 5 bases from J, with 17 bases between. CDR3 length equals 17 residues. In nucleotides, the CDR3 is TGTGCCAGCAGCGTAGGACAGGGACTCTCCTCGACCGGGGAGCTGTTTTTT. Translating gives CASSVGQGLSSTGELFF.

This chain links TRBV29-1 with TRBJ2-3; possibly TRBD1 for D (6 bases). Trimming removed 4 bases from V and 0 bases from J, with 11 bases in between. Germline V lookup: CDR1 SQVTM, CDR2 ANQGSEA. The CDR3 consists of 14 residues. CDR3 loop: CSVGDTSSTDTQYF. CDR3 nucleotide sequence: TGCAGCGTTGGGGACACCTCTAGCACAGATACGCAGTATTTT.

The chain has TRBV19 and TRBJ2-1; perhaps TRBD2 as D (7 bases). The V end lost 8 bases, the J end lost 9 bases, and 26 bases lay between the germline ends. The germline CDR1 and CDR2 sequences are LNHDA and SQIVND (reference sequence). The CDR3 is 16 residues long. DNA for the CDR3: TGTGCCAGTCGTCACCTAAGAGGGGGGGATATCGGTGAGCAGTTCTTC. Protein product: CASRHLRGGDIGEQFF.

The gene calls are TRBV7-9 and TRBJ2-3; 9 bases are a match to TRBD2. Germline assignment: CDR1 SEHNR and CDR2 FQNEAQ (reference sequence). The CDR3 runs 13 residues. The CDR3 is CAEAGGVTDTQYF. The CDR3 DNA reads TGTGCTGAAGCGGGGGGAGTCACAGATACGCAGTATTTT.